This entry lists 20 T cell receptor beta chains sequenced from one sample in a study of CD8 T cells in ankylosing spondylitis. Study-wide results and caveats: Among TCR beta sequences, a motif of about 8 highly homologous variants appeared characteristic of ankylosing spondylitis blood.

For these TCRs, the target antigens are not known. Using its own MiXCR run on the 5' RACE reads, TCRdb lists one record per CDR3 protein. The sample contains about 800,000 distinct CDR3 sequences, about 11% of which appear only once. Sequences were obtained from blood, either unsorted or a sorted T cell fraction (not recorded which). The receptor source for this set is a male donor with ankylosing spondylitis.

The chain links TRBV7-8 to TRBJ2-1; 7 bases are shared with TRBD1. Losses at the gene ends were 2 bases for V and 4 bases for J; bases not matched to a gene: 14. This CDR3 spans 18 amino acids. CDR1 is SGHVS, CDR2 FQNEAQ, per germline. CDR3 bases: TGTGCCAGCAGCTTACGAGGCCCAGGGACAGTCGATTACAATGAGCAGTTCTTC. Translating gives CASSLRGPGTVDYNEQFF.

The rearrangement joins TRBV24-1 to TRBJ2-7; 7 nucleotides line up with TRBD2. This CDR3 has 16 amino acids. CDR1 KGHDR and CDR2 SFDVKD come from the germline V gene. Trimming at V came to 4 bases and at J to 1 base, leaving 9 bases not matched to a gene. The CDR3 region has the DNA TGTGCCACCAGTGACCCCGGCGGCGGGAGATCCTACGAGCAGTACTTC. Its translation: CATSDPGGGRSYEQYF.

This clonotype was detected a few times. V gene TRBV28 combines with J gene TRBJ2-7; D is unresolved. Germline values: CDR1 MDHEN, CDR2 SYDVKM. V shed 7 bases and J shed 4 bases, with 17 bases lying between them. The CDR3 runs 14 residues. CDR3 sequence reads: CASIGYSPRYEQYF. In nucleotides, the CDR3 is TGTGCCAGCATAGGGTATAGCCCCCGGTACGAGCAGTACTTC.

This clonotype was counted only a few times. This sequence joins TRBV5-1 and TRBJ2-7; 12 positions agree with TRBD2. The trim removed 2 bases at V and 2 bases at J, leaving 8 bases unmatched. The CDR3 runs to 17 residues. In germline, CDR1 is SGHRS, CDR2 YFSETQ. The CDR3 spells CASSLSTSGRPPYEQYF. The CDR3 region has the DNA TGCGCCAGCAGCTTATCGACTAGCGGGAGACCCCCCTACGAGCAGTACTTC. The entire variable domain, with the rest obtained from reference TRBV5-1 and TRBJ2-7, is as follows: KAGVTQTPRYLIKTRGQQVTLSCSPISGHRSVSWYQQTPGQGLQFLFEYFSETQRNKGNFPGRFSGRQFSNSRSEMNVSTLELGDSALYLCASSLSTSGRPPYEQYFGPGTRLTVT.

In its sample, this clonotype was seen many times. The chain combines TRBV12-3 or TRBV12-4 with TRBJ2-3, with 8 bases that match TRBD1. This CDR3 spans 14 amino acids. Trimming at V came to 3 bases and at J to 6 bases, leaving 5 bases not matched to a gene. As DNA, the CDR3 is TGTGCCAGCAGTTTTTTCCAGGGGGCTGATACGCAGTATTTT. It codes for CASSFFQGADTQYF.

This clonotype was counted between two and nine times. V gene TRBV14 combines with J gene TRBJ2-7, with 9 bases lining up with TRBD1. The length of the CDR3 is 16 residues. Germline CDR1 and CDR2: SGHDN and FVKESK. Trimming at V came to 6 bases and at J to 5 bases, leaving 14 bases not matched to a gene. This CDR3 is CASSRTTLTGGDEQYF. In DNA form, the CDR3 reads TGTGCCAGCAGTCGGACAACCCTGACAGGGGGAGACGAGCAGTACTTC.

This clonotype was seen only a few times. This chain uses TRBV10-3 with TRBJ2-1, with a tentative D call TRBD2 (5 bases). Germline CDR1 ENHRY, CDR2 SYGVKD. This CDR3 contains 15 residues. V lost 0 bases and J lost 3, with 9 bases in between. The CDR3 DNA reads TGTGCCATCAGTGAGTCCCGTGGGAGCTACAATGAGCAGTTCTTC. Translated, it gives CAISESRGSYNEQFF.

This chain joins TRBV2 and TRBJ2-7, with D unresolved. V was shortened by 4 bases and J by 3 bases, with 10 bases between the two germline ends. Germline V gene lookup returns CDR1 SNHLY and CDR2 FYNNEI. The CDR3 extends over 13 amino acids. In nucleotides, the CDR3 is TGTGCCAGCAGTGCTCAGGTGGTCTACGAGCAGTACTTC. Translating gives CASSAQVVYEQYF.

V usage is TRBV20-1 and J usage is TRBJ2-7, with TRBD1 as a possible D gene (5 bases). V was clipped by 3 bases and J by 3 bases, with 9 bases between them. CDR1 and CDR2 from the germline V gene are DFQATT and SNEGSKA (reference sequence). The CDR3 covers 12 residues. This chain's CDR3 is CSARSRDYEQYF. The DNA for the CDR3 is TGCAGTGCTAGGAGCAGGGACTACGAGCAGTACTTC.

This clonotype has only a few counts. The V gene is TRBV7-8, the J gene TRBJ2-1, with 13 bases lining up with TRBD2. The CDR3 runs to 14 residues. Germline V CDR1 and CDR2: SGHVS, FQNEAQ. V shed 8 bases and J 7 bases; nucleotides not matched to a gene: 5. In DNA, the CDR3 is TGTGCCAGCCGGACTAGCGGGGGATTTAATGAGCAGTTCTTC. Residues: CASRTSGGFNEQFF.

This clonotype was picked up many times. V is TRBV12-3 or TRBV12-4 and J is TRBJ1-6, with D possibly matching TRBD1 (5 bases). The CDR3 is made up of 13 amino acids. The V and J ends lost 2 bases and 7 bases respectively, with 6 bases between them. The CDR3 protein is CASSLKGNSPLHF. The CDR3, as DNA: TGTGCCAGCAGTTTAAAGGGGAATTCACCCCTCCACTTT.

This clonotype was recorded a few times. The chain joins TRBV7-8 to TRBJ2-7, with unresolved D. Trimming took off 6 bases at V and 1 base at J, with 16 bases between the two ends. CDR3 length: 15 residues. Germline CDR1 and CDR2: SGHVS and FQNEAQ. Here the CDR3 DNA reads TGTGCCAGCAGACCCATGCCTCTTTTTTCCTACGAGCAGTACTTC. The encoded protein is CASRPMPLFSYEQYF.

This clonotype occurred a few times. The chain joins TRBV3-1 to TRBJ2-1; TRBD2 matches at 10 bases. From germline, CDR1 is LGHDT and CDR2 YNNKEL (reference sequence). V shed 4 bases, J shed 8 bases, and the junction held 5 bases outside the gene matches. This CDR3 has 14 residues. In nucleotides, the CDR3 is TGTGCCAGCAGCCGTCCTAGCGGGGGCTATGAGCAGTTCTTC. It yields the protein CASSRPSGGYEQFF.

The V and J genes are TRBV5-1 and TRBJ1-4; 7 bases line up with TRBD1. J lost 0 bases, V lost 4 bases, and 6 bases had no gene match. CDR3 length: 16 residues. CDR1 is SGHRS and CDR2 is YFSETQ in the germline V gene. The CDR3 nucleotides read TGCGCCAGCAGCCCGGCTCAGGGGGCAACTAATGAAAAACTGTTTTTT. It encodes CASSPAQGATNEKLFF.

CDR3 DNA: TGTGCCAGCACCTCTCCAGGACTAGCGGGGTTCTACGAGCAGTACTTC. Its protein product is CASTSPGLAGFYEQYF. The rearrangement joins TRBV28 to TRBJ2-7; 12 nucleotides line up with TRBD2. V lost 7 bases, J lost 3 bases, and 10 bases stayed unmatched. Germline CDR1 is MDHEN and CDR2 is SYDVKM. This CDR3 is 16 amino acids long.

This chain links TRBV7-3 with TRBJ2-3; D is unclear. This CDR3 comprises 15 residues. Trimming removed 6 bases from V and 1 base from J, with 14 bases in between. CDR1 is SGHTA, CDR2 FQGTGA, per germline. The DNA for the CDR3 is TGTGCCAGCAGTCTTTTAGGGCCAGGCACAGATACGCAGTATTTT. This codes for CASSLLGPGTDTQYF.

The J gene is TRBJ2-1, the V gene TRBV3-1; 10 positions match TRBD2. Trimming took 6 bases from V and 5 from J; bases not matched to a gene: 10. Germline assignment: CDR1 LGHDT and CDR2 YNNKEL (reference sequence). CDR3 length: 16 amino acids. This CDR3 reads CASSGLMSGRDNEQFF. CDR3 bases: TGTGCCAGCAGTGGACTGATGAGCGGGAGGGACAATGAGCAGTTCTTC.

This clonotype turned up a few times. The chain recombines TRBV20-1 with TRBJ2-3; D is ambiguous. CDR3 length: 14 residues. Germline values: CDR1 DFQATT, CDR2 SNEGSKA (reference sequence). The V gene lost 3 bases and the J gene lost 2 bases, with 12 bases spanning the gap. CDR3 DNA: TGCAGTGCTAGGGATAAAGGGATCACAGATACGCAGTATTTT. Its translation: CSARDKGITDTQYF.

J is TRBJ2-6 and V is TRBV5-1; D gene uncertain. Germline V gives CDR1 SGHRS, CDR2 YFSETQ. This CDR3 contains 14 residues. V was trimmed by 5 bases and J by 2 bases, leaving 8 bases between them. The CDR3 DNA reads as TGCGCCAGCAGTATTGAACCTGGGGCCAACGTCCTGACTTTC. It yields the protein CASSIEPGANVLTF.

This clonotype was picked up a small number of times. V and J are TRBV6-6 and TRBJ2-1; the D gene is possibly TRBD2 (5 bases). The V gene's germline CDR1 is MNHNY and CDR2 SVGAGI (reference sequence). The V end lost 6 bases, the J end lost 10 bases, and 16 bases lay between the germline ends. The CDR3 loop spans 13 amino acids. CDR3 DNA: TGTGCCAGCAGCCACCCCGGAGGCAGGGAGCAGTTCTTC. This translates into CASSHPGGREQFF.